Listed here are 22 T cell receptor beta chains from one sample, sequenced in a study of early T cells in non-severe SARS-CoV-2 infection. MiXCR, applied by TCRdb to the 5' RACE reads, yields one record per CDR3 protein. The table has approximately 28,000 distinct CDR3 sequences, around 6.1% seen once. This sample comprised whole blood, obtained at baseline. These receptor sequences come from an adult who was a healthcare worker with PCR-confirmed SARS-CoV-2 infection or an uninfected control (not recorded which).

This clonotype was seen many times. V and J are TRBV6-6 and TRBJ2-3; TRBD2 aligns across 10 bases. The CDR3 loop spans 14 amino acids. CDR1 is MNHNY and CDR2 is SVGAGI in the germline V gene (reference sequence). Trimming removed 5 bases from V and 5 bases from J; junction bases left unmatched: 4. The CDR3 sequence is CASSQGLAIDTQYF. CDR3 DNA: TGTGCCAGCAGTCAGGGACTAGCGATAGATACGCAGTATTTT.

The chain uses TRBV12-3 or TRBV12-4 and TRBJ2-2, with no clear D. The V end lost 6 bases, the J end lost 6 bases, and 11 bases lay between the germline ends. The CDR3 has 13 amino acids. CDR3 region: CASRLGFAGELFF. The DNA of the CDR3 is TGTGCCAGCAGATTGGGGTTCGCCGGGGAGCTGTTTTTT.

This clonotype was observed at least ten times. CDR3 coding DNA: TGTGCCAGCAATTCCCAGGGGGCGAATGGCTACACCTTC. This encodes CASNSQGANGYTF. The rearrangement links TRBV19 to TRBJ1-2; 8 bases are shared with TRBD1. Germline V gene lookup returns CDR1 LNHDA and CDR2 SQIVND (reference sequence). J gave up 6 bases and V 9 bases, and 9 bases lay outside the gene matches. This CDR3 contains 13 residues.

The genes are TRBV20-1 and TRBJ2-2; TRBD2 aligns across 11 bases. The CDR3 runs to 14 residues. The ends lost 6 bases at V and 2 bases at J; junction bases unmatched: 2. Germline CDR1 DFQATT, CDR2 SNEGSKA (reference sequence). CDR3 bases: TGCAGTGCCGGGACTAGCGGAAACACCGGGGAGCTGTTTTTT. This sequence encodes CSAGTSGNTGELFF.

The chain recombines TRBV20-1 with TRBJ2-1; D perhaps matches TRBD1 (6 bases). Per germline, CDR1 DFQATT and CDR2 SNEGSKA (reference sequence). This CDR3 has 14 amino acids. CDR3 nucleotides: TGCAGCACAAGGATAGCAAATAGGGGGTATGAGCAGTTCTTC. Translated: CSTRIANRGYEQFF.

This clonotype showed up many times. One end of the junction varies from germline; a read error may be responsible. This chain joins TRBV4-2 and TRBJ1-1; D uncertain. CDR1 and CDR2 (germline): LGHNA, YNFKEQ. The CDR3 extends over 13 amino acids. CDR3 region: CASSKDPNTEAFF. CDR3 coding DNA: TGTGCCAGCAGCAAAGACCCAAACACTGAAGCTTTCTTT.

This clonotype has ten or more counts. The DNA for the CDR3 is TGTGCCAGCACCAATTACAATGAGCAGTTCTTC. This codes for CASTNYNEQFF. The rearrangement joins TRBV2 to TRBJ2-1; D is uncertain. The germline V gene has CDR1 SNHLY and CDR2 FYNNEI. With 7 bases removed from V and 4 bases from J, the gap between germline ends came to 5 bases. CDR3 length equals 11 residues.

This clonotype showed up many times. The gene calls are TRBV11-3 and TRBJ2-5; 13 bases match TRBD2. This CDR3 region has 16 residues. The germline CDR1 and CDR2 sequences are SGHNT and YENEEA. J gave up 6 bases and V 5 bases, and 9 bases lay outside the gene matches. The CDR3 DNA follows: TGTGCCAGCAGCGTCAACGGACTAGCGGGAGTTAAGACCCAGTACTTC. Encoded protein: CASSVNGLAGVKTQYF. Full variable domain (missing parts from reference TRBV11-3 and TRBJ2-5): EAGVVQSPRYKIIEKKQPVAFWCNPISGHNTLYWYLQNLGQGPELLIRYENEEAVDDSQLPKDRFSAERLKGVDSTLKIQPAELGDSAVYLCASSVNGLAGVKTQYFGPGTRLLVL.

Many counts were recorded for this clonotype. This rearrangement joins TRBV19 to TRBJ1-2; tentatively, D is TRBD1 (6 bases). Trimming removed 8 bases at V and 0 bases at J, with 16 bases between. Germline values: CDR1 LNHDA, CDR2 SQIVND (reference sequence). The CDR3 consists of 15 residues. CDR3 DNA sequence: TGTGCCAGTCAGAAGGGGACACAAGCTAACTATGGCTACACCTTC. The encoded protein is CASQKGTQANYGYTF.

This rearrangement joins TRBV6-5 to TRBJ2-7; 8 bases fit TRBD1. The V and J ends lost 10 bases and 4 bases, in that order; junction bases with no gene match: 9. The CDR3 has 13 amino acids. CDR1 and CDR2 (germline): MNHEY, SVGAGI. CDR3 loop: CATHRGYPYEQYF. CDR3 coding DNA: TGTGCCACACACAGGGGGTATCCGTACGAGCAGTACTTC.

This clonotype has only a few counts. The DNA of the CDR3 is TGTGCCAGCAGCTTCCGTAACACCGGGGAGCTGTTTTTT. Protein sequence: CASSFRNTGELFF. The genes are TRBV5-6 and TRBJ2-2, with D uncertain. The CDR3 length is 13 residues. From germline, CDR1 is SGHDT and CDR2 YYEEEE. The V end lost 2 bases, the J end lost 2 bases, and 4 bases lay between the germline ends.

This clonotype was detected many times. The chain recombines TRBV9 with TRBJ2-1; D call uncertain. Germline V CDR1 and CDR2: SGDLS, YYNGEE. V gave up 0 bases and J gave up 9 bases, with 10 bases separating them. CDR3 length: 13 amino acids. The CDR3 DNA reads as TGTGCCAGCAGCGTAGTGGCTTATGGTGAGCAGTTCTTC. Residues: CASSVVAYGEQFF.

This clonotype was seen ten or more times. In nucleotides, the CDR3 is TGTGCCAGCAGCCCAGGGACAGGGGACAATGAGCAGTTCTTC. Translation gives CASSPGTGDNEQFF. This chain joins TRBV7-6 and TRBJ2-1; TRBD1 matches at 10 bases. The CDR3 has 14 amino acids. Trimming took 5 bases from V and 5 from J; bases not matched to a gene: 3. Germline values: CDR1 SGHVS, CDR2 FNYEAQ.

This clonotype was seen a few times. The chain recombines TRBV28 with TRBJ1-2, with 10 bases that match TRBD1. V was clipped by 6 bases and J by 4 bases; unmatched bases: 8. The CDR3 length is 15 residues. The germline V gene encodes CDR1 MDHEN and CDR2 SYDVKM. In DNA, the CDR3 is TGTGCCAGCAGCCTCAGGGGGACAGGGGTCTATGGCTACACCTTC. Translated, it gives CASSLRGTGVYGYTF.

There are a few counts of this clonotype. The chain is built from TRBV11-2 and TRBJ2-3; D not resolved. CDR3 length: 12 residues. The V and J ends lost 4 bases and 4 bases respectively, with 6 bases between them. The germline V gene has CDR1 SGHAT and CDR2 FQNNGV. In DNA form, the CDR3 reads TGTGCCAGCAGCTCGGAATCAGATACGCAGTATTTT. Translated, it gives CASSSESDTQYF. Using reference TRBV11-2 and TRBJ2-3 for the parts outside the CDR3, the full variable domain is EAGVAQSPRYKIIEKRQSVAFWCNPISGHATLYWYQQILGQGPKLLIQFQNNGVVDDSQLPKDRFSAERLKGVDSTLKIQPAKLEDSAVYLCASSSESDTQYFGPGTRLTVL.

In its sample, this clonotype was seen many times. The chain is built from TRBV29-1 and TRBJ2-2; 8 nucleotides agree with TRBD1. With 3 bases clipped from V and 6 bases from J, the junction kept 9 bases outside the gene matches. Germline V gene lookup returns CDR1 SQVTM and CDR2 ANQGSEA. This CDR3 region has 15 residues. CDR3 nucleotides: TGCAGCGTTGAGGATTCCAGGGGGCAGGCCGGGGAGCTGTTTTTT. Its protein is CSVEDSRGQAGELFF.

This clonotype showed up many times. CDR3 sequence reads: CASSRQREGTQYF. The CDR3 DNA reads as TGTGCCAGCAGTCGCCAGCGGGAGGGTACGCAGTATTTT. The chain carries TRBV12-3 or TRBV12-4 and TRBJ2-3, with 10 bases lining up with TRBD2. This CDR3 is 13 amino acids long. The trim removed 5 bases at V and 8 bases at J, leaving 4 bases unmatched.

This clonotype was counted ten times or more. This chain uses TRBV6-6 with TRBJ2-1, with 15 bases that match TRBD2. In germline, CDR1 is MNHNY, CDR2 SVGAGI (reference sequence). The length of the CDR3 is 19 residues. Unmatched junction bases numbered 8, after V lost 5 bases and J lost 0 bases. The CDR3 DNA is TGTGCCAGCAGTCCGAGAGGACTAGCGGGAGGGCACTCCTACAATGAGCAGTTCTTC. Protein product: CASSPRGLAGGHSYNEQFF.

The sample holds many counts of this clonotype. This chain connects TRBV20-1 to TRBJ2-7; TRBD1 might be the D (7 bases). Trimming took off 2 bases at V and 3 bases at J, with 20 bases between the two ends. This CDR3 is built from 16 residues. Germline CDR1 is DFQATT and CDR2 is SNEGSKA (reference sequence). Written as DNA, the CDR3 is TGCAGTGCTAGACTACCTGGCGGCAGGGGGGTCTACGAGCAGTACTTC. This gives the protein CSARLPGGRGVYEQYF.

This clonotype was seen repeatedly, ten times or more. This chain connects TRBV27 to TRBJ2-7; 10 positions match TRBD1. The CDR3 has 17 amino acids. Germline V CDR1 and CDR2: MNHEY, SMNVEV (reference sequence). The V and J ends lost 5 bases and 1 base, in that order; junction bases with no gene match: 11. The CDR3 protein is CASSPTGTGARSYEQYF. The CDR3 bases are TGTGCCAGCAGTCCTACCGGGACAGGGGCTCGGTCCTACGAGCAGTACTTC.

This clonotype was observed at least ten times. The V call is TRBV20-1, the J call TRBJ2-7, with 10 nucleotides matching TRBD1. The V and J ends lost 3 bases and 2 bases, in that order; junction bases with no gene match: 4. The germline CDR1 and CDR2 sequences are DFQATT and SNEGSKA (reference sequence). The CDR3 has 14 amino acids. The CDR3 sequence is CSARTGQGTYEQYF. CDR3 DNA sequence: TGCAGTGCTAGGACGGGACAGGGGACCTACGAGCAGTACTTC.

This clonotype was counted at least ten times. This rearrangement joins TRBV13 to TRBJ2-5; the match to TRBD2 covers 13 bases. In germline, CDR1 is PRHDT, CDR2 FYEKMQ (reference sequence). The J segment lost 1 base and the V segment lost 5 bases, leaving 7 bases of the junction unmatched. The CDR3 covers 17 residues. CDR3 DNA sequence: TGTGCCAGCAGCCCACTAGCGGGGGGGCCGTTCCAAGAGACCCAGTACTTC. It yields the protein CASSPLAGGPFQETQYF. Drawing the rest from reference TRBV13 and TRBJ2-5, the complete variable domain is AAGVIQSPRHLIKEKRETATLKCYPIPRHDTVYWYQQGPGQDPQFLISFYEKMQSDKGSIPDRFSAQQFSDYHSELNMSSLELGDSALYFCASSPLAGGPFQETQYFGPGTRLLVL.